These 2 T cell receptor beta chains were all obtained from the same sample, sequenced in a study of cytomegalovirus exposure and HLA in healthy donors. PCR involved 60 Vbeta and 13 Jbeta primers. Sequencing was performed with immunoSEQ multiplex PCR; in TCRdb, only in-frame clones are kept and a portion is missing. The top ten hold 1.7% of the sample, which has 150,000 to 200,000 clones, 80% to 85% seen once. The sequenced sample consisted of PBMCs. The receptors here all came from a woman between 18 and 29 years old in good health and CMV-seronegative.

The chain joins TRBV25-1 to TRBJ1-3, with 10 bases aligning to TRBD1. Germline V gives CDR1 MGHDK, CDR2 SYGVNS. Trimming cost V 4 bases and J 0 bases; bases outside gene matches: 6. The CDR3 contains 17 residues. The CDR3 protein is CASSGAGTGDSGNTIYF. DNA for the CDR3: TGTGCCAGCAGTGGCGCCGGGACAGGGGACTCTGGAAACACCATATATTTT. The full variable domain, in which reference TRBV25-1 and TRBJ1-3 provide the parts outside the CDR3, is EADIYQTPRYLVIGTGKKITLECSQTMGHDKMYWYQQDPGMELHLIHYSYGVNSTEKGDLSSESTVSRIRTEHFPLTLESARPSHTSQYLCASSGAGTGDSGNTIYFGEGSWLTVV.

This clone showed up just once. This sequence joins TRBV18 and TRBJ2-7, with D tentatively TRBD1 (6 bases). Germline CDR1 KGHSH, CDR2 LQKENI. V was trimmed by 3 bases and J by 2 bases, leaving 11 bases between them. The CDR3 loop spans 14 amino acids. CDR3 loop: CASSPRQGPYEQYF. CDR3 sequence (DNA): TGTGCCAGCTCACCTAGGCAGGGGCCCTACGAGCAGTACTTC.